Sequencing of this T cell receptor (beta chain) was carried out in a study of blood T cells in healthy people across ages. Study in general: Researchers report that template switching captured about one barcoded beta molecule per two T cells.

Trimming removed 6 bases from V and 7 bases from J; junction bases left unmatched: 7. Germline values: CDR1 LGHDT, CDR2 YNNKEL (reference sequence). The CDR3 has 15 amino acids. Then a second PCR, running about 6 to 11 cycles, was carried out with a sample-barcoded 5' primer and a J-beta primer mix. TCRdb passed the 5' RACE reads through MiXCR, listing each CDR3 protein once. The sample has about 2 million distinct CDR3 sequences, 49% seen once. Every donor gave roughly 9.6 milliliters of peripheral blood. In each sample, at least 6.5 million PBMCs were isolated. Study-wide results and limits: Long-lived donors had more naive CD4+ cells and higher diversity than aged donors.

Only a few counts were recorded for this clonotype. Its antigen is still unknown. The sequence was obtained from a woman between 35 and 50 years old in good health. J is TRBJ2-1 and V is TRBV3-1; TRBD2 matches 12 bases. Sequencing was carried out using blood. In nucleotides, the CDR3 is TGTGCCAGCAGGCAGACTAGCGGGGGTCGGAATGAGCAGTTCTTC. As protein: CASRQTSGGRNEQFF.